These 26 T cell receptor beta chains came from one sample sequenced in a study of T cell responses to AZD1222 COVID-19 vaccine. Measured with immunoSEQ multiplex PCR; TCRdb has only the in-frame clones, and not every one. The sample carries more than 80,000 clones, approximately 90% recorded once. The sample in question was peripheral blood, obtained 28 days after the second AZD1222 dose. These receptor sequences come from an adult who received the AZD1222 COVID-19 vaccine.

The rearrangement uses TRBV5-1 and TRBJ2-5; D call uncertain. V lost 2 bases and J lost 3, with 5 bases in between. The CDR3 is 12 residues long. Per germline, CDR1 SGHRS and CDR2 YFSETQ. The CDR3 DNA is TGCGCCAGCAGCTTCGCGAAAGAGACCCAGTACTTC. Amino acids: CASSFAKETQYF. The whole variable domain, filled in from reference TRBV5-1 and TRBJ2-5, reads KAGVTQTPRYLIKTRGQQVTLSCSPISGHRSVSWYQQTPGQGLQFLFEYFSETQRNKGNFPGRFSGRQFSNSRSEMNVSTLELGDSALYLCASSFAKETQYFGPGTRLLVL.

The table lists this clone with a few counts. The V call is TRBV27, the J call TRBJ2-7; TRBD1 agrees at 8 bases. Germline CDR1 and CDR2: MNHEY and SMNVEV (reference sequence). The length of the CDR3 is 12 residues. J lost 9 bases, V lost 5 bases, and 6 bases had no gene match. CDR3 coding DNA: TGTGCCAGCAGTCCGCGGACAGGGTGGCAGTACTTC. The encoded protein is CASSPRTGWQYF.

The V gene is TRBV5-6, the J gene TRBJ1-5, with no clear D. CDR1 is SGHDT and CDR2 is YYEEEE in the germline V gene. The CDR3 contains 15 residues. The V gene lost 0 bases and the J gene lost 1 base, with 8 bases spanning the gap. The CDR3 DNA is TGTGCCAGCAGCTTGGGGCTGTTGAGCAATCAGCCCCAGCATTTT. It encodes CASSLGLLSNQPQHF.

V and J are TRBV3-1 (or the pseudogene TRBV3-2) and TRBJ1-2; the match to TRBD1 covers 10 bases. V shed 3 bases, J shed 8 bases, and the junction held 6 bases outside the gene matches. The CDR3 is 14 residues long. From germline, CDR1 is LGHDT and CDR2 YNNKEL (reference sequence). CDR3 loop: CASSHTGQGVGYTF. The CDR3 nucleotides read TGTGCCAGCAGCCACACCGGACAGGGGGTCGGCTACACCTTC.

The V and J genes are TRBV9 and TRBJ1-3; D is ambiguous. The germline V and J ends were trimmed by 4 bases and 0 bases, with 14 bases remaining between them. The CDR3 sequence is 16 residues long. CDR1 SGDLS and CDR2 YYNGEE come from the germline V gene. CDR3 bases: TGTGCCAGCAGCCCCCTCTCCGGAACCTCTGGAAACACCATATATTTT. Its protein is CASSPLSGTSGNTIYF.

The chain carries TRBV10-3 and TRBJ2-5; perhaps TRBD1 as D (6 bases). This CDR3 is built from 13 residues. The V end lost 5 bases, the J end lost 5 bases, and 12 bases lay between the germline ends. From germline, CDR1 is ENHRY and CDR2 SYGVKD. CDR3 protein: CAISPQGEETQYF. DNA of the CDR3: TGTGCCATCAGTCCACAGGGTGAGGAGACCCAGTACTTC.

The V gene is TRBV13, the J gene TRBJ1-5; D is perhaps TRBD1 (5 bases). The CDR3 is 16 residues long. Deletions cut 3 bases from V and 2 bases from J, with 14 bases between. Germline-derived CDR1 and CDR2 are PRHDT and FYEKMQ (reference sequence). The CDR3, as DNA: TGTGCCAGCAGCTTTCGGGGGGGGAATGGCAATCAGCCCCAGCATTTT. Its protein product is CASSFRGGNGNQPQHF.

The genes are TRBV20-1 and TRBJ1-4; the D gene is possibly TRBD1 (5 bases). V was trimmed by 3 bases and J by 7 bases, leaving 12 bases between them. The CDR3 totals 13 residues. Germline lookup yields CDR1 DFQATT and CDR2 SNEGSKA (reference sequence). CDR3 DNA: TGCAGTGCTAGTTCGGGGGTGGGTGAAAAACTGTTTTTT. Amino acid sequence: CSASSGVGEKLFF.

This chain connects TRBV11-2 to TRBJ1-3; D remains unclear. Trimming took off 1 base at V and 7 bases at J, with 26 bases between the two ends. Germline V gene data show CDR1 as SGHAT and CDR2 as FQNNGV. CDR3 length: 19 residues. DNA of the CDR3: TGTGCCAGCAGCTTAGTTCCGGTATCAAACAGCAACTTAAAGAACACCATATATTTT. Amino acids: CASSLVPVSNSNLKNTIYF.

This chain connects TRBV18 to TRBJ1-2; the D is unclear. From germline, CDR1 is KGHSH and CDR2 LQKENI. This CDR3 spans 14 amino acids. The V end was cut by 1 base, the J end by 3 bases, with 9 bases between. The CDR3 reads CASSPRTPDYGYTF. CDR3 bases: TGTGCCAGCTCACCACGGACCCCTGACTATGGCTACACCTTC. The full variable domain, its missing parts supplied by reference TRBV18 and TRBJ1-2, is NAGVMQNPRHLVRRRGQEARLRCSPMKGHSHVYWYRQLPEEGLKFMVYLQKENIIDESGMPKERFSAEFPKEGPSILRIQQVVRGDSAAYFCASSPRTPDYGYTFGSGTRLTVV.

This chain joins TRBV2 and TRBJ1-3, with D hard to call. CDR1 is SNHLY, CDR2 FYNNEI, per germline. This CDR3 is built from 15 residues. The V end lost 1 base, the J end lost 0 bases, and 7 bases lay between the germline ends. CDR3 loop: CASSEGPYSGNTIYF. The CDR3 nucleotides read TGTGCCAGCAGTGAAGGGCCGTACTCTGGAAACACCATATATTTT.

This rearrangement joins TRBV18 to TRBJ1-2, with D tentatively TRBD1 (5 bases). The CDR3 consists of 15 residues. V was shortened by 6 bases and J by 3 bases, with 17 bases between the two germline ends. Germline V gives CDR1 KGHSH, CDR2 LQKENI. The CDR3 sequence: CASSPRGLVDYGYTF. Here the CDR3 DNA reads TGTGCCAGCTCCCCGAGGGGCCTGGTGGACTATGGCTACACCTTC.

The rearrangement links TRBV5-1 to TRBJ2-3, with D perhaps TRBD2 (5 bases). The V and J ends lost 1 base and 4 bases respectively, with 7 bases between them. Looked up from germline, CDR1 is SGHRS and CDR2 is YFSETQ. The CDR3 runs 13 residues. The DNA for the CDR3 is TGCGCCAGCAGCTTGACTAGATCAGATACGCAGTATTTT. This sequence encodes CASSLTRSDTQYF.

Here the CDR3 reads CASRQETQYF. The CDR3 nucleotides are TGTGCCAGCAGGCAAGAGACCCAGTACTTC. This chain uses TRBV7-2 with TRBJ2-5; D unresolved. CDR1 is SGHTA, CDR2 FQGNSA, per germline. The CDR3 sequence is 10 residues long. With 6 bases removed from V and 2 bases from J, the gap between germline ends came to 1 base. Full variable domain (rest looked up from reference TRBV7-2 and TRBJ2-5): GAGVSQSPSNKVTEKGKDVELRCDPISGHTALYWYRQSLGQGLEFLIYFQGNSAPDKSGLPSDRFSAERTGGSVSTLTIQRTQQEDSAVYLCASRQETQYFGPGTRLLVL.

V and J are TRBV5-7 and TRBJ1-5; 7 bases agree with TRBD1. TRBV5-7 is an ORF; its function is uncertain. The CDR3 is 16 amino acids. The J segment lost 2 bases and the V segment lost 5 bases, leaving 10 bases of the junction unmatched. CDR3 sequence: CASRPDRAVGNQPQHF. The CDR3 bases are TGTGCCAGCAGACCTGACAGGGCAGTAGGCAATCAGCCCCAGCATTTT.

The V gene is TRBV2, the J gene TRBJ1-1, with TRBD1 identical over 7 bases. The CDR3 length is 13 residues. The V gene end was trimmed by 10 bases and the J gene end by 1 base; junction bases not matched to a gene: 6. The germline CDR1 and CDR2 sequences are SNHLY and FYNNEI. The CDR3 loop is CATKQGPNTEAFF. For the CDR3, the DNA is TGTGCCACCAAACAGGGGCCGAACACTGAAGCTTTCTTT.

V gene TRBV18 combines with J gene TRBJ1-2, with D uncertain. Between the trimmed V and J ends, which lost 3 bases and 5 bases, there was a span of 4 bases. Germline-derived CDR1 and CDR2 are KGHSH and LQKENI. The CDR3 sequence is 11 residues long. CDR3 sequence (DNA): TGTGCCAGCTCACCGGAGTATGGCTACACCTTC. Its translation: CASSPEYGYTF.

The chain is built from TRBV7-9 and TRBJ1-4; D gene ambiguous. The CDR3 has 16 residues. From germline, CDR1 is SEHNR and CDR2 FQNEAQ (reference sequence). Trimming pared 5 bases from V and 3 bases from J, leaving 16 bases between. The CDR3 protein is CASSPLGRRPNEKLFF. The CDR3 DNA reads TGTGCCAGCAGCCCCCTCGGCAGGAGACCTAATGAAAAACTGTTTTTT.

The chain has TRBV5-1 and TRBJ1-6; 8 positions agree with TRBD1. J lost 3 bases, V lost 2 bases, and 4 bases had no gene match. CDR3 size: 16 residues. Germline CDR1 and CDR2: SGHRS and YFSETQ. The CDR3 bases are TGCGCCAGCAGCTTACGGACAGGGCTCTATAATTCACCCCTCCACTTT. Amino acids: CASSLRTGLYNSPLHF.

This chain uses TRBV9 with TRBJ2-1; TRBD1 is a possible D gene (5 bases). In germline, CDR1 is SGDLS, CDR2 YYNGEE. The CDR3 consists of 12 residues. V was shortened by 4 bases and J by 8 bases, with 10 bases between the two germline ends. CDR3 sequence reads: CASSPRGDEQFF. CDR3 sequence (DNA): TGTGCCAGCAGCCCAAGGGGTGATGAGCAGTTCTTC. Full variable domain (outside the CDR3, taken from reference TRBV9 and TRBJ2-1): DSGVTQTPKHLITATGQRVTLRCSPRSGDLSVYWYQQSLDQGLQFLIQYYNGEERAKGNILERFSAQQFPDLHSELNLSSLELGDSALYFCASSPRGDEQFFGPGTRLTVL.

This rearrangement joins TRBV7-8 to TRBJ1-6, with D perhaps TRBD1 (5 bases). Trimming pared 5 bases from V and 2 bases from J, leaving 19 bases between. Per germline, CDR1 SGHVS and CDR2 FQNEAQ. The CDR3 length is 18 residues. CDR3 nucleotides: TGTGCCAGCAGCCCCCGGATGCTGGGGGAGGCCTATAATTCACCCCTCCACTTT. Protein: CASSPRMLGEAYNSPLHF. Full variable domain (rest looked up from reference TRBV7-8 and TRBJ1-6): GAGVSQSPRYKVAKRGQDVALRCDPISGHVSLFWYQQALGQGPEFLTYFQNEAQLDKSGLPSDRFFAERPEGSVSTLKIQRTQQEDSAVYLCASSPRMLGEAYNSPLHFGNGTRLTVT.

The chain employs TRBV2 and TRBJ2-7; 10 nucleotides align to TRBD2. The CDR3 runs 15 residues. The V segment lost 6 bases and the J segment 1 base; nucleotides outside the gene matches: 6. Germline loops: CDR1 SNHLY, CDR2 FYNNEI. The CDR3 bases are TGTGCCAGCAGGCCGACTAGCGGGTGGTCCTACGAGCAGTACTTC. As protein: CASRPTSGWSYEQYF.

The CDR3 sequence is CASSSIVGNTEAFF. CDR3 nucleotides: TGTGCCAGCTCTTCAATCGTAGGAAACACTGAAGCTTTCTTT. The V call is TRBV18, the J call TRBJ1-1; no reliable D call. Trimming stripped 6 bases from V and 2 bases from J, with 13 bases between. The germline V gene encodes CDR1 KGHSH and CDR2 LQKENI. This CDR3 contains 14 residues.

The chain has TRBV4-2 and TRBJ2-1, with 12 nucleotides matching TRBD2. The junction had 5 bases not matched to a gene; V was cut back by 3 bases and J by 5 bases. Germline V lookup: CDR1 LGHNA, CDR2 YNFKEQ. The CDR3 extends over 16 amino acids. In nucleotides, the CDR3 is TGTGCCAGCAGCCAGACGACTAGCGGGGGAAACAATGAGCAGTTCTTC. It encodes CASSQTTSGGNNEQFF.

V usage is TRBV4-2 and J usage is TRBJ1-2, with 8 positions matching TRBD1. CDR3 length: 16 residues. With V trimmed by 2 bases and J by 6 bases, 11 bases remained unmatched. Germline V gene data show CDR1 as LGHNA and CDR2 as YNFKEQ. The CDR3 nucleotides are TGTGCCAGCAGCCAATCGGGGACAGGATTAGGGGATGGCTACACCTTC. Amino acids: CASSQSGTGLGDGYTF.

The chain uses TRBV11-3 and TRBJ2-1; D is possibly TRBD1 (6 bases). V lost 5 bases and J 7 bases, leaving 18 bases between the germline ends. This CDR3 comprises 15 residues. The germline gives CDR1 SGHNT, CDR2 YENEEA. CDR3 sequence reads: CASSPGTMENNEQFF. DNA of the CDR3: TGTGCCAGCAGCCCCGGGACAATGGAGAATAATGAGCAGTTCTTC.